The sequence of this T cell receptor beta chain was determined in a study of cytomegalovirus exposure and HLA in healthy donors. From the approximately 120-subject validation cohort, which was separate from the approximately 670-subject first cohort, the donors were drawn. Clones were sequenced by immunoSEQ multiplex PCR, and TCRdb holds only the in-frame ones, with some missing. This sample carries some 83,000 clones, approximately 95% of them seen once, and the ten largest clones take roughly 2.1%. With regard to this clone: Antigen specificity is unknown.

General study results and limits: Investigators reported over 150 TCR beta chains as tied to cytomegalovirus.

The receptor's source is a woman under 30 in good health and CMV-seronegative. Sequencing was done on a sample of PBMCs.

Written as DNA, the CDR3 is TGTGCCAGCTCCCTCCCGGGAGCAGTTAACTATGGCTACACCTTC. It codes for CASSLPGAVNYGYTF. The chain employs TRBV6-6 and TRBJ1-2; D is uncertain. The CDR3 contains 15 residues. The V gene's germline CDR1 is MNHNY and CDR2 SVGAGI (reference sequence). V lost 8 bases, J lost 1 base, and 17 bases lay in between.